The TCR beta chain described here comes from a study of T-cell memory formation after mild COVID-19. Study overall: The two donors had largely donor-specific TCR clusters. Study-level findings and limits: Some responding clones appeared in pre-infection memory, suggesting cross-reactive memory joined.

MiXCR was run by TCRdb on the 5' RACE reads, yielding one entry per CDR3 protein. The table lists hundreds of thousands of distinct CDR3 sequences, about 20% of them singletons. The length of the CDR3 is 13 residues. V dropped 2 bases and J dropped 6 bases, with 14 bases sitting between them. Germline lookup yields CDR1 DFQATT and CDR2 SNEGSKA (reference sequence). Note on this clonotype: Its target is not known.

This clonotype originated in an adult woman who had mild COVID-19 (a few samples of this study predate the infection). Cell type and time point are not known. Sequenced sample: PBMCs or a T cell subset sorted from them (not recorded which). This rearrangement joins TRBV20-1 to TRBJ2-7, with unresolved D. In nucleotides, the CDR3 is TGCAGTGCTAGACACCCCTCTAGTGGCGAGCAGTACTTC. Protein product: CSARHPSSGEQYF.